This T cell receptor beta chain was identified during a study of cytomegalovirus exposure and HLA in healthy donors. Notes on this clone: Its antigen is as yet unknown.

Points from the study as a whole: A few of the chains that were CMV-associated were confirmed in vitro to be specific for CMV antigens. Immune exposure data for these donors was limited to CMV serostatus. Analyses of presence and absence presupposed an approximately uniform sequencing depth across donors.

PCR was performed using 60 Vbeta and 13 Jbeta primers. Clones were sequenced by immunoSEQ multiplex PCR, and TCRdb holds only the in-frame ones, with some missing. The repertoire holds over 150,000 clones, about four fifths seen once, with 1% in the top ten. With V trimmed by 3 bases and J by 0 bases, 7 bases remained unmatched. This CDR3 comprises 17 residues. Germline values: CDR1 MDHEN, CDR2 SYDVKM. This TCR was sampled from a woman in her fifties or sixties in good health and CMV-seropositive. V and J are TRBV28 and TRBJ2-5, with 10 bases lining up with TRBD2. The sequenced sample consisted of PBMCs. The CDR3 region has the DNA TGTGCCAGCAGTTTCCGGCTAGCGGGAGCCAACCAAGAGACCCAGTACTTC. The encoded protein is CASSFRLAGANQETQYF. The complete variable domain, with remaining parts taken from reference TRBV28 and TRBJ2-5, reads DVKVTQSSRYLVKRTGEKVFLECVQDMDHENMFWYRQDPGLGLRLIYFSYDVKMKEKGDIPEGYSVSREKKERFSLILESASTNQTSMYLCASSFRLAGANQETQYFGPGTRLLVL.